One T cell receptor (beta chain) is described in this entry. This specimen comes from a study of preoperative IRX-2 immunotherapy in early breast cancer. Described treatment: preoperative locoregional IRX-2 cytokine immunotherapy. Preoperative locoregional IRX-2 cytokine immunotherapy was tested in the phase Ib source study. TCRdb's table, derived via immunoSEQ multiplex PCR, lists solely in-frame clones and lacks some. Of roughly 25,000 clones detected, roughly 80% appear once; the ten largest clones hold around 2.2%. The V gene lost 0 bases and the J gene lost 1 base, with 9 bases spanning the gap. Germline CDR1 MNHGY, CDR2 SAAAGT. The CDR3 is 15 amino acids.

The TCR comes from a human donor with breast cancer. This chain uses TRBV6-8 with TRBJ1-2; D is unresolved. The material was lymph node tissue, obtained before IRX-2 immunotherapy. CDR3 nucleotides: TGTGCCAGCAGTTACTCGGCGTTCTTTAACTATGGCTACACCTTC. The encoded protein is CASSYSAFFNYGYTF.